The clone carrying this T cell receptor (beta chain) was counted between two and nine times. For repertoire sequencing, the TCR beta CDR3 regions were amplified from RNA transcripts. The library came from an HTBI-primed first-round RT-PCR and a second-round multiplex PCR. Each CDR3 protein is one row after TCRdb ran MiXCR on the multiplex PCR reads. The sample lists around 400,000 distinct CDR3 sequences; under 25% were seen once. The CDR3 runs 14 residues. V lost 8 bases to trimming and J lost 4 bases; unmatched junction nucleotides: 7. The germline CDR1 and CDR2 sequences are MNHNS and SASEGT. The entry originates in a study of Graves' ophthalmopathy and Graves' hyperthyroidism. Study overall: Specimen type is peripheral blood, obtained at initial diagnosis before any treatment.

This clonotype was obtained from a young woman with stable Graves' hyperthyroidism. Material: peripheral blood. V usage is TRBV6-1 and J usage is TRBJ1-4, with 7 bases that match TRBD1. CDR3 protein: CASGPGQLNEKLFF. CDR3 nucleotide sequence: TGTGCCAGCGGACCGGGACAGCTTAATGAAAAACTGTTTTTT.